Each of the 30 T cell receptor beta chains below was sequenced from the same sample in a study of T cell repertoires in cytomegalovirus infection. MiXCR was run by TCRdb on the reads, yielding one entry per CDR3 protein. The repertoire holds hundreds of thousands of distinct CDR3 sequences, with around 30% as singletons. Antigen specificity for these receptors is unknown. The specimen was cultured PBMCs, collected from culture after CMV antigen stimulation. Every receptor here comes from a human donor in good health (CMV status not recorded). Some clones in this sample may be carry-over from other donors' samples.

J is TRBJ1-4 and V is TRBV19; 9 bases agree with TRBD1. The J segment lost 7 bases and the V segment lost 5 bases, leaving 11 bases of the junction unmatched. Germline assignment: CDR1 LNHDA and CDR2 SQIVND (reference sequence). This CDR3 region has 16 residues. CDR3 sequence reads: CASSAGPGQGPEKLFF. CDR3 bases: TGTGCCAGTAGTGCGGGACCGGGACAGGGCCCTGAAAAACTGTTTTTT.

This clonotype was detected a few times. CDR3 loop: CASSLGVGGFTNTDTQYF. In DNA, the CDR3 is TGTGCCAGCAGCTTAGGCGTTGGCGGATTCACGAACACAGATACGCAGTATTTT. The rearrangement links TRBV11-2 to TRBJ2-3; D call uncertain. The ends were cut back, 1 base at V and 2 bases at J, with 19 bases in the middle. The CDR3 consists of 18 residues. Germline CDR1 is SGHAT and CDR2 is FQNNGV.

The CDR3, as DNA: TGTGCCAGTAGCATTGACAGGCGGGATGAAAAACTGTTTTTT. Translating it yields CASSIDRRDEKLFF. This chain joins TRBV19 and TRBJ1-4, with D perhaps TRBD1 (6 bases). V gave up 6 bases and J gave up 6 bases, with 14 bases separating them. Germline V lookup: CDR1 LNHDA, CDR2 SQIVND (reference sequence). The CDR3 is 14 amino acids.

J is TRBJ2-1 and V is TRBV20-1; D possibly uses TRBD1 or TRBD2 (6 bases each). V was cut by 0 bases and J by 3 bases, with 12 bases left in between. This CDR3 comprises 15 residues. Germline V gene sequence: CDR1 DFQATT, CDR2 SNEGSKA (reference sequence). CDR3 residues: CSARDRRGDYNEQFF. CDR3 DNA sequence: TGCAGTGCTAGAGATAGAAGGGGGGACTACAATGAGCAGTTCTTC.

J is TRBJ2-4 and V is TRBV7-8; D is perhaps TRBD2 (6 bases). Trimming took 6 bases from V and 3 from J, leaving 9 bases between them. Per the germline V gene, CDR1 is SGHVS and CDR2 is FQNEAQ. The CDR3 runs 13 residues. The CDR3 coding sequence is TGTGCCAGCAGGGGGGAGGACAAAAACATTCAGTACTTC. This gives the protein CASRGEDKNIQYF.

This clonotype was seen a handful of times. The chain joins TRBV20-1 to TRBJ1-2; 12 bases line up with TRBD1. V gave up 7 bases and J gave up 8 bases; unmatched junction bases: 5. Germline CDR1 DFQATT, CDR2 SNEGSKA (reference sequence). The CDR3 is 12 amino acids. CDR3 nucleotides: TGCAGTGTCCGGGACAGGGGGCGCGGCTACACCTTC. Protein sequence: CSVRDRGRGYTF.

The genes are TRBV27 and TRBJ2-1; D may be TRBD1 (6 bases). Trimming stripped 2 bases from V and 7 bases from J, with 15 bases between. The CDR3 runs 15 residues. CDR1 and CDR2 from the germline V gene are MNHEY and SMNVEV (reference sequence). For the CDR3, the DNA is TGTGCCAGCAGTTTAGGGACAACCCTGGGGAATGAGCAGTTCTTC. Amino acid sequence: CASSLGTTLGNEQFF.

CDR3 DNA sequence: TGTGCCAGCAGGCCCGGTTGGGGCGGCGAAAAACTGTTTTTT. As protein: CASRPGWGGEKLFF. J is TRBJ1-4 and V is TRBV6-1; tentatively, D is TRBD1 (5 bases). With 6 bases removed from V and 8 bases from J, the gap between germline ends came to 16 bases. CDR1 is MNHNS, CDR2 SASEGT, per germline. CDR3 length equals 14 residues.

The CDR3 here is CSATTRTDTQYF. As DNA, the CDR3 is TGCAGTGCTACCACTCGCACAGATACGCAGTATTTT. The genes are TRBV20-1 and TRBJ2-3; D uncertain. Germline V gene sequence: CDR1 DFQATT, CDR2 SNEGSKA (reference sequence). The CDR3 runs to 12 residues. V lost 4 bases and J lost 1, with 6 bases in between.

The chain recombines TRBV20-1 with TRBJ2-5, with D possibly called TRBD1 or TRBD2 (6 bases each). This CDR3 comprises 14 residues. Per germline, CDR1 DFQATT and CDR2 SNEGSKA (reference sequence). V was trimmed by 2 bases and J by 5 bases, leaving 15 bases between them. Written as DNA, the CDR3 is TGCAGTGCTAGAAGCCCGAGGGGGGCGGAGACCCAGTACTTC. Its protein product is CSARSPRGAETQYF.

This clonotype came up a few times. The rearrangement uses TRBV28 and TRBJ2-2; D is possibly TRBD1 or TRBD2 (5 bases each). The CDR3 is made up of 13 amino acids. V lost 8 bases and J lost 5, with 12 bases in between. The germline V gene encodes CDR1 MDHEN and CDR2 SYDVKM. CDR3 coding DNA: TGTGCCAGCGGGGGAACCTTAACCGGGGAGCTGTTTTTT. Protein product: CASGGTLTGELFF.

This clonotype occurred many times. A read error may produce the germline difference seen at one junction end. The genes are TRBV4-3 and TRBJ1-2; D ambiguous. Germline assignment: CDR1 LGHNA and CDR2 YSLEER. The CDR3 length is 13 residues. The CDR3 DNA follows: TGCGCCAGCAGCGAAGACTATACGTCGGGCTACACCTTC. It specifies CASSEDYTSGYTF.

V is TRBV27 and J is TRBJ1-6; D remains ambiguous. The CDR3 totals 13 residues. V was cut by 9 bases and J by 10 bases, with 16 bases left in between. Germline lookup yields CDR1 MNHEY and CDR2 SMNVEV (reference sequence). CDR3 in amino acids: CASRTALESPLHF. CDR3 DNA sequence: TGTGCCAGTAGAACTGCCCTCGAGTCACCCCTCCACTTT.

The table lists this clonotype with a count of one. V usage is TRBV19 and J usage is TRBJ2-7, with TRBD2 identical over 14 bases. This CDR3 is 17 amino acids long. Germline values: CDR1 LNHDA, CDR2 SQIVND (reference sequence). J lost 3 bases, V lost 6 bases, and 10 bases had no gene match. CDR3 bases: TGTGCCAGTAGCCGCCACGGACTAGCGGGAGGTAGCTACGAGCAGTACTTC. Its protein is CASSRHGLAGGSYEQYF.

This chain connects TRBV19 to TRBJ2-7; a weak D match, TRBD1 (6 bases). With 5 bases removed from V and 5 bases from J, the gap between germline ends came to 25 bases. The CDR3 extends over 17 amino acids. The germline V gene has CDR1 LNHDA and CDR2 SQIVND (reference sequence). CDR3 protein: CASSFRQATRSFNEQYF. The CDR3 DNA reads TGTGCCAGTAGTTTCCGACAGGCTACCCGATCTTTTAACGAGCAGTACTTC.

This clonotype was detected only a few times. This sequence joins TRBV7-6 and TRBJ2-3; 14 bases map to TRBD2. The CDR3 runs 15 residues. Trimming at V came to 6 bases and at J to 5 bases, leaving 4 bases not matched to a gene. The V gene's germline CDR1 is SGHVS and CDR2 FNYEAQ. CDR3 nucleotide sequence: TGTGCCAGCAGTTGGGGGACTAGCGGGAGAGATACGCAGTATTTT. Its protein is CASSWGTSGRDTQYF. Combining the CDR3 with reference TRBV7-6 and TRBJ2-3 gives the whole variable domain GAGVSQSPRYKVTKRGQDVALRCDPISGHVSLYWYRQALGQGPEFLTYFNYEAQQDKSGLPNDRFSAERPEGSISTLTIQRTEQRDSAMYRCASSWGTSGRDTQYFGPGTRLTVL.

The gene calls are TRBV20-1 and TRBJ2-7; TRBD1 matches 10 bases. After removal of 0 bases from V and 2 bases from J, the junction contained 4 bases not matched to a gene. The CDR3 length is 15 residues. The germline CDR1 and CDR2 sequences are DFQATT and SNEGSKA (reference sequence). The CDR3 loop is CSARDGQGEAYEQYF. CDR3 nucleotides: TGCAGTGCTAGAGATGGACAGGGGGAAGCCTACGAGCAGTACTTC.

This clonotype was detected a few times. The V call is TRBV19, the J call TRBJ2-7; maybe TRBD2 (5 bases). Trimming took off 6 bases at V and 4 bases at J, with 10 bases between the two ends. Germline values: CDR1 LNHDA, CDR2 SQIVND (reference sequence). This CDR3 region has 12 residues. CDR3 bases: TGTGCCAGTAGCCATCGAGGGTACGAGCAGTACTTC. Its protein product is CASSHRGYEQYF.

The genes are TRBV12-3 or TRBV12-4 and TRBJ1-1; D might be TRBD1 (6 bases). Trimming took 6 bases from V and 7 from J, leaving 15 bases between them. The CDR3 length is 13 residues. The CDR3 here is CASSLQGSVEAFF. Here the CDR3 DNA reads TGTGCCAGCAGCCTACAGGGTTCCGTTGAAGCTTTCTTT.

V and J are TRBV20-1 and TRBJ2-7; no reliable D call. The CDR3 consists of 12 residues. The V end lost 6 bases, the J end lost 5 bases, and 14 bases lay between the germline ends. Germline lookup yields CDR1 DFQATT and CDR2 SNEGSKA (reference sequence). The CDR3 loop is CSAPTVVHEQYF. Here the CDR3 DNA reads TGCAGTGCACCAACAGTAGTCCACGAGCAGTACTTC.

This clonotype showed up just a few times. The chain links TRBV7-8 to TRBJ2-7, with D perhaps TRBD2 (5 bases). CDR3 length equals 16 residues. Per germline, CDR1 SGHVS and CDR2 FQNEAQ. V dropped 1 base and J dropped 3 bases, with 16 bases sitting between them. CDR3 sequence: CASSLVHGMGLYEQYF. The DNA for the CDR3 is TGTGCCAGCAGCTTAGTTCACGGGATGGGTCTCTACGAGCAGTACTTC.

V gene TRBV7-2 combines with J gene TRBJ1-2, with D possibly matching TRBD1 (6 bases). The CDR3 contains 14 residues. The V and J ends lost 8 bases and 1 base respectively, with 14 bases between them. Germline V gives CDR1 SGHTA, CDR2 FQGNSA. CDR3 coding DNA: TGTGCCAGCGAAGGGGGGGGCCGTAACTATGGCTACACCTTC. It encodes CASEGGGRNYGYTF.

This clonotype has a handful of counts. The chain couples TRBV29-1 to TRBJ2-3; D is possibly TRBD2 (6 bases). This CDR3 contains 15 residues. The V gene lost 7 bases and the J gene lost 2 bases, with 19 bases spanning the gap. Germline CDR1 and CDR2: SQVTM and ANQGSEA. CDR3 in amino acids: CSAGRNGGDTDTQYF. In nucleotides, the CDR3 is TGCAGCGCGGGACGAAACGGAGGGGACACAGATACGCAGTATTTT.

The chain couples TRBV11-2 to TRBJ2-4, with TRBD2 as a possible D gene (5 bases). From germline, CDR1 is SGHAT and CDR2 FQNNGV. This CDR3 has 13 residues. V shed 5 bases and J shed 7 bases, with 12 bases lying between them. The CDR3 reads CASSPAEDNIQYF. In DNA form, the CDR3 reads TGTGCCAGCAGCCCAGCGGAGGATAACATTCAGTACTTC.

V and J are TRBV6-2 or TRBV6-3 and TRBJ2-7, with D possibly TRBD2 on 6 matching bases. The CDR3 runs 14 residues. Per the germline V gene, CDR1 is MNHEY and CDR2 is SVGEGT. V was clipped by 1 base and J by 6 bases, with 13 bases between them. The CDR3: CASSYLAGSSEQYF. CDR3 nucleotide sequence: TGTGCCAGCAGTTACTTGGCGGGATCGAGCGAGCAGTACTTC.

Ten or more counts support this clonotype. The rearrangement uses TRBV7-2 and TRBJ2-1, with 11 bases identical to TRBD2. Per germline, CDR1 SGHTA and CDR2 FQGNSA. CDR3 length equals 16 residues. The V segment lost 5 bases and the J segment 4 bases; nucleotides outside the gene matches: 7. The CDR3 DNA follows: TGTGCCAGCAGCAAAGTAGCGGGAGGGCGGTACAATGAGCAGTTCTTC. Translated: CASSKVAGGRYNEQFF.

The chain has TRBV2 and TRBJ2-6; D gene unclear. Deletions cut 7 bases from V and 3 bases from J, with 10 bases between. The CDR3 contains 14 residues. Germline assignment: CDR1 SNHLY and CDR2 FYNNEI. The CDR3 coding sequence is TGTGCCAGCAAGGTTCCGGTTGGGGCCAACGTCCTGACTTTC. Encoded protein: CASKVPVGANVLTF.

This clonotype was detected many times. The chain is built from TRBV7-2 and TRBJ1-5; D call uncertain. The CDR3 totals 14 residues. Germline V CDR1 and CDR2: SGHTA, FQGNSA. V shed 3 bases and J shed 6 bases, with 12 bases lying between them. The CDR3 DNA sequence: TGTGCCAGCAGCTTTAGCAGGATGGGTCAGCCCCAGCATTTT. This codes for CASSFSRMGQPQHF.

CDR3 nucleotides: TGCAGTGCTGTGGGGGGAGGAGAGACCCAGTACTTC. Its translation is CSAVGGGETQYF. The chain is built from TRBV20-1 and TRBJ2-5; the D gene is possibly TRBD2 (6 bases). Trimming took off 5 bases at V and 4 bases at J, with 11 bases between the two ends. Germline V lookup: CDR1 DFQATT, CDR2 SNEGSKA (reference sequence). CDR3 length: 12 residues.

The rearrangement links TRBV28 to TRBJ2-7, with a tentative D call TRBD1 (6 bases). The length of the CDR3 is 15 residues. Germline loops: CDR1 MDHEN, CDR2 SYDVKM. The ends were cut back, 6 bases at V and 2 bases at J, with 17 bases in the middle. The CDR3 bases are TGTGCCAGCAGGAAACGGCAGGACAGCACCTACGAGCAGTACTTC. Amino acid sequence: CASRKRQDSTYEQYF.